The T cell receptor (beta chain) described here comes from a study of a mutant IDH1 vaccine in newly diagnosed glioma. Data came from immunoSEQ multiplex PCR; TCRdb stores just in-frame clones and leaves some out. The sample includes some 38,000 clones, 65% to 80% of them seen just once. Time point specified: week 47, end of study. Mutant IDH1 20-mer peptide, at 300 ug, made up each vaccine dose, with topical imiquimod. Losses at the gene ends were 4 bases for V and 5 bases for J; bases not matched to a gene: 6. The CDR3 consists of 14 residues. CDR1 and CDR2 from the germline V gene are SGHRS and YFSETQ. As regards this clone: The antigen is not known.

The chain recombines TRBV5-1 with TRBJ1-1; 9 nucleotides match TRBD1. The sequence came from a man aged 35-49 years with glioma. Sequenced here: PBMCs, sampled from a glioma patient whose treatment included an IDH1 peptide vaccine. CDR3 bases: TGCGCCAGCAGCCTACAGGGGGCTCGGACTGAAGCTTTCTTT. Translated, it gives CASSLQGARTEAFF.